The 22 T cell receptor beta chains below were found in one sample sequenced in a study of blood T cells in healthy people across ages. The authors ran a second PCR of about 6 to 11 cycles using a sample-barcoded 5' primer and a J-beta primer mix. TCRdb passed the 5' RACE reads through MiXCR, listing each CDR3 protein once. The profile covers some 940,000 distinct CDR3 sequences, with approximately 32% appearing a single time and more than 8.5% taken by the ten largest. The same data also contributed to another study, on T cells of mothers and their children.

Sequencing input: blood. These receptors all stem from a woman between 40 and 50 years old in good health.

The gene calls are TRBV7-9 and TRBJ1-1; D unclear. CDR1 is SEHNR and CDR2 is FQNEAQ in the germline V gene (reference sequence). Trimming stripped 9 bases from V and 1 base from J, with 12 bases between. The CDR3 runs 13 residues. The CDR3, as DNA: TGTGCCAGTACGGCTCAACAGAACACTGAAGCTTTCTTT. Its protein is CASTAQQNTEAFF.

The chain employs TRBV10-3 and TRBJ1-1, with D perhaps matching TRBD1 (5 bases). The germline V and J ends were trimmed by 9 bases and 1 base, with 9 bases remaining between them. This CDR3 is 12 amino acids long. The germline CDR1 and CDR2 sequences are ENHRY and SYGVKD. CDR3 amino acids: CAIQGENTEAFF. The DNA for the CDR3 is TGTGCCATTCAGGGTGAGAACACTGAAGCTTTCTTT.

Concerning this clonotype: An end of the junction differs from the germline gene, which may be a read error. The chain is built from TRBV7-3 and TRBJ2-1; D remains unclear. The germline gives CDR1 SGHTA, CDR2 FQGTGA. The CDR3 contains 15 residues. CDR3 protein: CASSLSSSSYTEQFF. In DNA form, the CDR3 reads TGTGCCAGCAGCTTAAGCTCGAGCTCCTACACTGAGCAGTTCTTC.

V usage is TRBV20-1 and J usage is TRBJ2-1, with a weak D call TRBD2 (5 bases). The V gene's germline CDR1 is DFQATT and CDR2 SNEGSKA (reference sequence). The CDR3 has 14 amino acids. V was cut by 0 bases and J by 9 bases, with 15 bases left in between. CDR3 DNA: TGCAGTGCTAGAGACAGTCTAGCTAGCACTGAGCAGTTCTTC. This translates into CSARDSLASTEQFF.

The rearrangement joins TRBV10-2 to TRBJ1-2; D ambiguous. The CDR3 consists of 12 residues. The V and J ends lost 7 bases and 4 bases respectively, with 10 bases between them. CDR1 and CDR2 (germline): WSHSY, SAAADI. The chain's CDR3 is CASMRESYGYTF. Written as DNA, the CDR3 is TGCGCCAGCATGAGGGAAAGCTATGGCTACACCTTC.

This clonotype came up a few times. This rearrangement joins TRBV5-1 to TRBJ1-5, with D tentatively TRBD1 (6 bases). The V gene's germline CDR1 is SGHRS and CDR2 YFSETQ. The CDR3 consists of 22 residues. Trimming removed 4 bases from V and 2 bases from J, with 34 bases in between. The chain's CDR3 is CASSSKSGGEGPERWGNQPQHF. CDR3 in DNA: TGCGCCAGCAGCAGCAAGTCGGGGGGCGAGGGCCCCGAACGATGGGGCAATCAGCCCCAGCATTTT.

The V gene is TRBV12-3 or TRBV12-4, the J gene TRBJ2-7; possible D gene TRBD1, 6 bases. The CDR3 totals 13 residues. The germline V and J ends were trimmed by 5 bases and 6 bases, with 14 bases remaining between them. CDR3: CASSRLQGREQYF. In DNA, the CDR3 is TGTGCCAGCAGTCGTTTACAGGGCCGCGAGCAGTACTTC.

Remarks on this clonotype: A read error may be the cause here, since a much bigger clone is one base away. The chain employs TRBV5-1 and TRBJ2-7, with D perhaps matching TRBD1 or TRBD2 (5 bases each). This CDR3 has 15 residues. Germline V gives CDR1 SGHRS, CDR2 YFSETQ. Trimming took 2 bases from V and 6 from J, leaving 18 bases between them. This chain's CDR3 is CASSLDSGRDGEQYF. CDR3 coding DNA: TGCGCCAGCAGCTTAGACAGTGGCAGGGACGGCGAGCAGTACTTC.

This clonotype was seen many times. The chain links TRBV4-1 to TRBJ1-1; no definite D call. Germline-derived CDR1 and CDR2 are MGHRA and YSYEKL. V was cut by 0 bases and J by 10 bases, with 12 bases left in between. This CDR3 comprises 13 residues. CDR3 coding DNA: TGCGCCAGCAGCCAAGACTTAAGCCTGGGAGCTTTCTTT. It codes for CASSQDLSLGAFF.

A few counts support this clonotype. This CDR3 reads CASSTGGRVNYGYTF. The CDR3, as DNA: TGTGCCAGCAGCACAGGGGGGAGGGTGAACTATGGCTACACCTTC. V usage is TRBV11-2 and J usage is TRBJ1-2; 8 bases map to TRBD1. This CDR3 region has 15 residues. Unmatched junction bases numbered 7, after V lost 5 bases and J lost 2 bases. CDR1 is SGHAT and CDR2 is FQNNGV in the germline V gene.

As to this clonotype: Sequence at one end of the junction differs from germline and may be a read error. The gene calls are TRBV10-3 and TRBJ2-4; 11 nucleotides match TRBD1. The CDR3 has 15 residues. Germline CDR1 is ENHRY and CDR2 is SYGVKD. The CDR3 DNA reads TGTGCCATCAGATCCCCGGGACAGGGGGTCTATGAGCAGGTCTTC. It is translated as CAIRSPGQGVYEQVF.

The chain employs TRBV6-2 or TRBV6-3 and TRBJ1-3, with D hard to call. Germline-derived CDR1 and CDR2 are MNHEY and SVGEGT. The CDR3 totals 13 residues. The ends were cut back, 6 bases at V and 4 bases at J, with 10 bases in the middle. In nucleotides, the CDR3 is TGTGCCAGCAGCCGTGATCCGGGAAACACCATATATTTT. Its protein product is CASSRDPGNTIYF.

The CDR3 sequence is CASSLIMSTDTQYF. In DNA, the CDR3 is TGTGCCAGCAGTTTAATTATGAGCACAGATACGCAGTATTTT. The chain is built from TRBV12-3 or TRBV12-4 and TRBJ2-3; no clear D. This CDR3 spans 14 amino acids. Trimming removed 2 bases at V and 0 bases at J, with 6 bases between.

Comment on this clonotype: The DNA is left out, because the CDR3 cannot be placed on it with certainty; the CDR3 is given as TCRdb lists it. The V gene is TRBV12-3 or TRBV12-4, the J gene TRBJ2-2; TRBD2 reflects the table's D call only, with no check against the DNA. The CDR3 extends over 18 residues, inclusive of both ends. The CDR3 loop is CASSLSLGYEQYFGELFF.

This clonotype has only a few counts. V is TRBV20-1 and J is TRBJ1-4; TRBD1 is a possible D gene (6 bases). The CDR3 sequence is 15 residues long. V shed 3 bases and J shed 7 bases, with 18 bases lying between them. Germline CDR1 reads DFQATT; CDR2 reads SNEGSKA (reference sequence). The CDR3 DNA reads as TGCAGTGCTAGTAATCTAGGGGGGGGCCGTGAAAAACTGTTTTTT. This sequence encodes CSASNLGGGREKLFF.

The V gene is TRBV20-1, the J gene TRBJ1-1; 9 bases line up with TRBD1. The length of the CDR3 is 14 residues. The J segment lost 1 base and the V segment lost 2 bases, leaving 2 bases of the junction unmatched. The germline V gene has CDR1 DFQATT and CDR2 SNEGSKA (reference sequence). CDR3 protein: CSARKGQGNTEAFF. The CDR3 DNA is TGCAGTGCTAGAAAGGGACAGGGGAACACTGAAGCTTTCTTT.

This chain connects TRBV7-2 to TRBJ2-5; D uncertain. Germline values: CDR1 SGHTA, CDR2 FQGNSA. The CDR3 sequence is 14 residues long. With 5 bases removed from V and 4 bases from J, the gap between germline ends came to 14 bases. In DNA form, the CDR3 reads TGTGCCAGCAGCATAGGCGGCACCTCAGAGACCCAGTACTTC. Its translation: CASSIGGTSETQYF.

This clonotype was counted at least ten times. The rearrangement uses TRBV9 and TRBJ2-4; 9 nucleotides line up with TRBD1. The DNA end favors TRBJ2-7, so the J call may be wrong. Germline CDR1 SGDLS, CDR2 YYNGEE. CDR3 size: 15 residues. In DNA form, the CDR3 reads TGTGCCAGCAGCGCCGGACAGGGGTTGAGCCACGAGCAGTACTTC. Protein: CASSAGQGLSHEQYF.

On this clonotype: It may be a read error: a sequence one base away is much more abundant. This sequence joins TRBV6-6 and TRBJ2-7; 9 bases are shared with TRBD1. CDR1 and CDR2 (germline): MNHNY, SVGAGI (reference sequence). Trimming cost V 8 bases and J 7 bases; bases outside gene matches: 12. The CDR3 contains 14 residues. The CDR3 sequence is CASSRQGDYNEQYF. The DNA for the CDR3 is TGTGCCAGCTCCCGACAGGGGGACTACAATGAGCAGTACTTC.

A remark on this clonotype: A much larger clone differs by one base, so this may be a read error. The gene calls are TRBV6-1 and TRBJ1-1; TRBD1 aligns across 7 bases. J was trimmed by 1 base and V by 6 bases; bases with no gene match: 5. This CDR3 is 14 amino acids long. In germline, CDR1 is MNHNS, CDR2 SASEGT. DNA for the CDR3: TGTGCCAGCAGGCCCCGGACAGGGAACACTGAAGCTTTCTTT. Translated: CASRPRTGNTEAFF.

This chain uses TRBV28 with TRBJ2-5; D is unresolved. The J call is doubtful: the DNA matches TRBJ2-7 better. Germline V gives CDR1 MDHEN, CDR2 SYDVKM. The CDR3 sequence is 14 residues long. The CDR3 nucleotides are TGTGCCAGCAGTTCAGACCTAACGTGGTTCGAGCAGTACTTC. Translating gives CASSSDLTWFEQYF.

V usage is TRBV12-3 or TRBV12-4 and J usage is TRBJ2-1, with D maybe TRBD1 (5 bases). Trimming took 3 bases from V and 7 from J, leaving 16 bases between them. CDR3 length: 15 residues. CDR3 DNA: TGTGCCAGCAGTTTGATCCAGGGTCGTGGGAATGAGCAGTTCTTC. Translating gives CASSLIQGRGNEQFF.